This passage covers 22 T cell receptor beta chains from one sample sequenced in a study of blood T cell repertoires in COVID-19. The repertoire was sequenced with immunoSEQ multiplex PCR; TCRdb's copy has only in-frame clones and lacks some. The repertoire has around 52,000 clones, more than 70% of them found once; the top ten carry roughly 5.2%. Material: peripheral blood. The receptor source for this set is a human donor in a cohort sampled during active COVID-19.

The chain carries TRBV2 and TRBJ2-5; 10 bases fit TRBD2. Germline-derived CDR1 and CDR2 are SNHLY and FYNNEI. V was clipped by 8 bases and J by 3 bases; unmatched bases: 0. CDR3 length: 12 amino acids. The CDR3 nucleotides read TGTGCCAGCGGACTAGCGGAAGAGACCCAGTACTTC. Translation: CASGLAEETQYF.

The CDR3 bases are TGTGCCACCAGTGATGCCGCCGGGACAGGGGTAAACGAGCAGTTCTTC. Encoded protein: CATSDAAGTGVNEQFF. V gene TRBV24-1 combines with J gene TRBJ2-1; 10 bases match TRBD1. Unmatched junction bases numbered 11, after V lost 3 bases and J lost 10 bases. Looked up from germline, CDR1 is KGHDR and CDR2 is SFDVKD. The CDR3 runs to 16 residues.

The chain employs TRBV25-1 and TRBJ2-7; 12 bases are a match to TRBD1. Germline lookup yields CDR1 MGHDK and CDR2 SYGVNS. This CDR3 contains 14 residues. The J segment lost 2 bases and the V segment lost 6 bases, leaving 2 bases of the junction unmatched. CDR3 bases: TGTGCCAGCAGGGGACAGGGGGCGGCCTACGAGCAGTACTTC. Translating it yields CASRGQGAAYEQYF.

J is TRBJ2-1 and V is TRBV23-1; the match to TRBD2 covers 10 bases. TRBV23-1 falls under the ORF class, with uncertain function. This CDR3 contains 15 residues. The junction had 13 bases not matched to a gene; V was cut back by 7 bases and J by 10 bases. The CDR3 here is CASTTRPGLALEQFF. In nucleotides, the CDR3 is TGCGCCAGCACTACCAGACCGGGACTAGCGTTGGAGCAGTTCTTC.

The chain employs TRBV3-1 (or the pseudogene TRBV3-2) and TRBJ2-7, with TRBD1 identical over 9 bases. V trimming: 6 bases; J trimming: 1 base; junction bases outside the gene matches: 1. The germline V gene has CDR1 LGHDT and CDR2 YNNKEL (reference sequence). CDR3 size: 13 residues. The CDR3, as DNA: TGTGCCAGCAGGGGGACAGGGTCCTACGAGCAGTACTTC. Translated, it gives CASRGTGSYEQYF.

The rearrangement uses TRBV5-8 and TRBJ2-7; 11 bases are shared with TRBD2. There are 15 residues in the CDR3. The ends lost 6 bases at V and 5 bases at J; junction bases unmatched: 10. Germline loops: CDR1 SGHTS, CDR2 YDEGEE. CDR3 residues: CASTLRLAGSHEQYF. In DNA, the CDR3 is TGTGCCAGCACCCTGAGACTAGCGGGATCCCACGAGCAGTACTTC.

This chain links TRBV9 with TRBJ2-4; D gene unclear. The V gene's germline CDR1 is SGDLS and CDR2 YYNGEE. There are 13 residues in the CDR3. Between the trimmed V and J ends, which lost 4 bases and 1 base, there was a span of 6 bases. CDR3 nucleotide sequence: TGTGCCAGCAGCCCCCAGGCCAAAAACATTCAGTACTTC. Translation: CASSPQAKNIQYF.

The CDR3 DNA reads as TGCGCCAGCAGCGTAGGACAGGGGCTCTACACAGATACGCAGTATTTT. Its protein is CASSVGQGLYTDTQYF. This sequence joins TRBV5-1 and TRBJ2-3; 9 bases fit TRBD1. Germline lookup yields CDR1 SGHRS and CDR2 YFSETQ. CDR3 length equals 16 residues. The junction had 8 bases not matched to a gene; V was cut back by 4 bases and J by 2 bases.

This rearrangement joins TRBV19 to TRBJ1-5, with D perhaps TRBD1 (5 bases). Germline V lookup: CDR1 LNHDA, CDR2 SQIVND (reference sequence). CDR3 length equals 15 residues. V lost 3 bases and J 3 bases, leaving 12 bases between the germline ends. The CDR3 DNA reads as TGTGCCAGTAGTATTCAGGGAATGATCAATCAGCCCCAGCATTTT. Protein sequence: CASSIQGMINQPQHF. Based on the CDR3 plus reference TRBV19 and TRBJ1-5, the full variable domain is DGGITQSPKYLFRKEGQNVTLSCEQNLNHDAMYWYRQDPGQGLRLIYYSQIVNDFQKGDIAEGYSVSREKKESFPLTVTSAQKNPTAFYLCASSIQGMINQPQHFGDGTRLSIL.

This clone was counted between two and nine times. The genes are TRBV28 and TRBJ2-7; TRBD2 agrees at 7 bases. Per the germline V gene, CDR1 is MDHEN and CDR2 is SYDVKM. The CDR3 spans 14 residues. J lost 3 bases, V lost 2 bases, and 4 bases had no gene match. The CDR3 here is CASSLVGGGYEQYF. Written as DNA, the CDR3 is TGTGCCAGCAGTTTAGTCGGCGGGGGCTACGAGCAGTACTTC.

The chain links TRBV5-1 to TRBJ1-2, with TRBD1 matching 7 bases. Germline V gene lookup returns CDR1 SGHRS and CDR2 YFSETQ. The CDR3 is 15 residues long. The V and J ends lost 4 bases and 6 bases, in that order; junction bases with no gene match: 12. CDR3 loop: CASSTRGEGMDGYTF. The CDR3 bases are TGCGCCAGCAGCACCAGGGGGGAAGGAATGGATGGCTACACCTTC.

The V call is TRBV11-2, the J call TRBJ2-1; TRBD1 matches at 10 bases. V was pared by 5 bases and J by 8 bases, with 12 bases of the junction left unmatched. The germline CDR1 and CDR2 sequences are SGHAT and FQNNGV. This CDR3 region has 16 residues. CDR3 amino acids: CASSRMGQGIFDEQFF. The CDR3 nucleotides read TGTGCCAGCAGCCGGATGGGACAGGGGATCTTTGATGAGCAGTTCTTC.

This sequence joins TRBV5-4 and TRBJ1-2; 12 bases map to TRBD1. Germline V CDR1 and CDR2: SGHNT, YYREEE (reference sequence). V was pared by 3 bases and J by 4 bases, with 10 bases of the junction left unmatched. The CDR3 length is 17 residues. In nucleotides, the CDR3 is TGTGCCAGCAGCTCCCGGGACAGGGGGCGTATGGGCTATGGCTACACCTTC. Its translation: CASSSRDRGRMGYGYTF.

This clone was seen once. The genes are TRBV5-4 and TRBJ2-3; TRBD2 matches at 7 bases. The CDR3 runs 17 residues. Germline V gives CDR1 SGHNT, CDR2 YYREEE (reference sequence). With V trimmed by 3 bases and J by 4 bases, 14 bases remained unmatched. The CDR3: CASSSGGGGGLSDTQYF. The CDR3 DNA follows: TGTGCCAGCAGCTCCGGAGGTGGCGGGGGACTGTCAGATACGCAGTATTTT.

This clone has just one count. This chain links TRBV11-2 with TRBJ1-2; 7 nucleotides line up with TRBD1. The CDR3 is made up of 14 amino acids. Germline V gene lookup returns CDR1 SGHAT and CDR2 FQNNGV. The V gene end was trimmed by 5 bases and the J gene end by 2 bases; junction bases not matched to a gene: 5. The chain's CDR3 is CASSVYRGNYGYTF. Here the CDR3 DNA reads TGTGCCAGCAGCGTCTACAGGGGAAACTATGGCTACACCTTC.

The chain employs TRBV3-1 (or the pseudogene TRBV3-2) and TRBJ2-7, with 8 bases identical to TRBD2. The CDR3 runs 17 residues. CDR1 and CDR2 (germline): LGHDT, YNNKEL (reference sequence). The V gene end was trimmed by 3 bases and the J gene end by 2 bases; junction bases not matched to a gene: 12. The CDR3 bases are TGTGCCAGCAGCCATACGACCCGGGGGGGGGATGCCTACGAGCAGTACTTC. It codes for CASSHTTRGGDAYEQYF.

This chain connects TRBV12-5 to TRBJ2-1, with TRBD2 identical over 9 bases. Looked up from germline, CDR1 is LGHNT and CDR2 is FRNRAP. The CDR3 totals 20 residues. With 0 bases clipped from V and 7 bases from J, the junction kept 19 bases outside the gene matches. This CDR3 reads CASGLVLGGGASLSKNEQFF. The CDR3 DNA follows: TGTGCTAGTGGTTTGGTACTAGGCGGGGGGGCCTCCCTCTCTAAGAATGAGCAGTTCTTC.

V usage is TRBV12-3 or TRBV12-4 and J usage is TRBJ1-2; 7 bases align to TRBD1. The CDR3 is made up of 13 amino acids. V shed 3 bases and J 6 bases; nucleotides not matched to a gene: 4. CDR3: CASSFKTGHGYTF. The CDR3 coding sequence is TGTGCCAGCAGTTTTAAGACAGGGCATGGCTACACCTTC.

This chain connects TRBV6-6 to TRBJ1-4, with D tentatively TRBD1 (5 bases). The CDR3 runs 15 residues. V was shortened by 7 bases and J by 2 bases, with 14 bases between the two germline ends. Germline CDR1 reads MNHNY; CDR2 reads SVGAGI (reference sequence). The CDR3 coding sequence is TGTGCCAGCACCCAACGGGGGGGTACTAATGAAAAACTGTTTTTT. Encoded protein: CASTQRGGTNEKLFF.

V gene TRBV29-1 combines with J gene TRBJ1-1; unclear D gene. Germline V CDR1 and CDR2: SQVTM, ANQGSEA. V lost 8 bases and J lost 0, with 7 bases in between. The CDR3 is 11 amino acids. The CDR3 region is CSSLLNTEAFF. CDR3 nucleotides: TGCAGCTCTCTCCTGAACACTGAAGCTTTCTTT.

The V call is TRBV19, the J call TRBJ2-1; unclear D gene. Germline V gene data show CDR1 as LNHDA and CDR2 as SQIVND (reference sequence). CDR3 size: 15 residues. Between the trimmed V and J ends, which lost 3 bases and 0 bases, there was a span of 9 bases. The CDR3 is CASSISQSSYNEQFF. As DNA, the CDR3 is TGTGCCAGTAGTATTAGCCAGAGCTCCTACAATGAGCAGTTCTTC.

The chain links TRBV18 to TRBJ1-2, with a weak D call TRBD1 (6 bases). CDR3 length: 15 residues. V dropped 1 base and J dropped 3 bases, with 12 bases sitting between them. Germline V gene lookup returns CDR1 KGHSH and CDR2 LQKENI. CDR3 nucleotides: TGTGCCAGCTCACCACGGGCAGGGGCAGACTATGGCTACACCTTC. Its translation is CASSPRAGADYGYTF.